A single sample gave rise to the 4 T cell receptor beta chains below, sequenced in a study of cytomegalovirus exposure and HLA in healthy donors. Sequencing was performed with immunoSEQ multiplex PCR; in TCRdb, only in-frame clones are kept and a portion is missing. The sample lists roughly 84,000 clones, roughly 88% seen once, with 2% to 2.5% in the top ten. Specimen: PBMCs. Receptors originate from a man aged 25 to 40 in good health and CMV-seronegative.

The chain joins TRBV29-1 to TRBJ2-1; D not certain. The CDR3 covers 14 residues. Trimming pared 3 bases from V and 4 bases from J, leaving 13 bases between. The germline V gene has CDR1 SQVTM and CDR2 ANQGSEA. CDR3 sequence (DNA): TGCAGCGTTGACTCCCAGGATCTTTACAATGAGCAGTTCTTC. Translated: CSVDSQDLYNEQFF.

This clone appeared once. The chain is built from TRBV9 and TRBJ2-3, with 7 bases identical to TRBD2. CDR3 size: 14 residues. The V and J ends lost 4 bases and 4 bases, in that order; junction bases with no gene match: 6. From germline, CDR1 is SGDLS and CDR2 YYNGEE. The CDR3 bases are TGTGCCAGCAGCCCCTCAGCGGGGTCAGATACGCAGTATTTT. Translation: CASSPSAGSDTQYF. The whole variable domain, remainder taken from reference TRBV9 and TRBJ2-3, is DSGVTQTPKHLITATGQRVTLRCSPRSGDLSVYWYQQSLDQGLQFLIQYYNGEERAKGNILERFSAQQFPDLHSELNLSSLELGDSALYFCASSPSAGSDTQYFGPGTRLTVL.

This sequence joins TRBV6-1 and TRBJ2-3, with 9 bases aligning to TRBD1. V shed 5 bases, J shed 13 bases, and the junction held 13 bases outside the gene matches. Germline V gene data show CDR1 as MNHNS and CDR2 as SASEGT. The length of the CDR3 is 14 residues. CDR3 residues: CASSSGTGSSWEYF. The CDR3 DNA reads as TGTGCCAGCAGTTCCGGGACAGGGTCCTCGTGGGAGTATTTT.

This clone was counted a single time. As DNA, the CDR3 is TGTGCCAGCAGCGCATTGACAGGGGGCCTAAATTCACCCCTCCACTTT. Amino acids: CASSALTGGLNSPLHF. This sequence joins TRBV11-2 and TRBJ1-6, with 10 bases that match TRBD1. V gave up 5 bases and J gave up 7 bases; unmatched junction bases: 8. The CDR3 covers 16 residues. Per the germline V gene, CDR1 is SGHAT and CDR2 is FQNNGV.